A single sample is the source of the 24 T cell receptor beta chains below, sequenced in a study of blood T cells in healthy people across ages. Combining a sample-barcoded 5' primer with a J-beta primer mix, a second PCR ran for about 7 to 12 cycles. Via MiXCR, TCRdb re-called the 5' RACE reads, giving one row per CDR3 protein. The sample holds hundreds of thousands of distinct CDR3 sequences, 45% to 65% seen once. Input material: blood. These receptor sequences come from a man between 60 and 70 years old in good health.

The chain combines TRBV7-2 with TRBJ1-5; maybe TRBD1 (6 bases). The CDR3 spans 15 residues. Germline CDR1 and CDR2: SGHTA and FQGNSA. V was clipped by 2 bases and J by 3 bases, with 11 bases between them. The CDR3 nucleotides read TGTGCCAGCAGCTTACTAGGGGACAACAATCAGCCCCAGCATTTT. Amino acid sequence: CASSLLGDNNQPQHF.

The rearrangement links TRBV12-3 or TRBV12-4 to TRBJ2-7, with TRBD1 matching over 7 bases. V lost 1 base, J lost 2 bases, and 5 bases stayed unmatched. The CDR3 spans 15 residues. CDR3 region: CASSLGGQSTYEQYF. The DNA of the CDR3 is TGTGCCAGCAGTTTAGGGGGACAGTCCACCTACGAGCAGTACTTC.

This clonotype showed up just a few times. V is TRBV20-1 and J is TRBJ2-3, with 9 bases identical to TRBD2. Trimming at V came to 4 bases and at J to 0 bases, leaving 11 bases not matched to a gene. Germline loops: CDR1 DFQATT, CDR2 SNEGSKA (reference sequence). The CDR3 is 17 amino acids. CDR3 nucleotide sequence: TGCAGTGCTACCCTCGGGGCGGGAGGGCCGAGCACAGATACGCAGTATTTT. Translated: CSATLGAGGPSTDTQYF.

The chain is built from TRBV7-2 and TRBJ2-1; D not certain. This CDR3 is built from 12 residues. Trimming removed 5 bases at V and 4 bases at J, with 6 bases between. Germline V gene data show CDR1 as SGHTA and CDR2 as FQGNSA. This CDR3 reads CASSPLYNEQFF. The CDR3 nucleotides read TGTGCCAGCAGCCCTCTTTACAATGAGCAGTTCTTC.

In its sample, this clonotype was seen a few times. The V and J genes are TRBV6-2 or TRBV6-3 and TRBJ2-1; 7 bases line up with TRBD1. Germline V gene sequence: CDR1 MNHEY, CDR2 SVGEGT. The CDR3 spans 13 residues. V was clipped by 5 bases and J by 3 bases; unmatched bases: 1. This CDR3 is CASSRQGYNEQFF. Here the CDR3 DNA reads TGTGCCAGCAGTAGACAGGGCTACAATGAGCAGTTCTTC.

The V call is TRBV12-3 or TRBV12-4, the J call TRBJ1-1, with no clear D. V gave up 6 bases and J gave up 1 base, with 9 bases separating them. The CDR3 spans 13 residues. The CDR3 is CASRLEKNTEAFF. The CDR3 coding sequence is TGTGCCAGCAGACTGGAAAAGAACACTGAAGCTTTCTTT.

The V call is TRBV20-1, the J call TRBJ2-1; 8 bases fit TRBD2. J was trimmed by 3 bases and V by 3 bases; bases with no gene match: 7. There are 15 residues in the CDR3. In germline, CDR1 is DFQATT, CDR2 SNEGSKA (reference sequence). In DNA form, the CDR3 reads TGCAGTGCTAGCTGGTCGGGAGGGGTCTACAATGAGCAGTTCTTC. Amino acids: CSASWSGGVYNEQFF.

This clonotype has at least ten counts. This chain connects TRBV29-1 to TRBJ2-1, with 13 positions matching TRBD2. Losses at the gene ends were 3 bases for V and 12 bases for J; bases not matched to a gene: 5. From germline, CDR1 is SQVTM and CDR2 ANQGSEA. This CDR3 has 13 residues. The CDR3 DNA sequence: TGCAGCGTTGAGGAGACTAGCGGGAGGACGCAGTTCTTC. As protein: CSVEETSGRTQFF.

The chain links TRBV6-6 to TRBJ2-3, with a tentative D call TRBD1 (6 bases). V was clipped by 6 bases and J by 2 bases, with 12 bases between them. The CDR3 sequence is 14 residues long. Germline V gene sequence: CDR1 MNHNY, CDR2 SVGAGI (reference sequence). CDR3 bases: TGTGCCAGCAGCGGAACAGGGTTCACAGATACGCAGTATTTT. This gives the protein CASSGTGFTDTQYF.

The genes are TRBV2 and TRBJ2-7, with 11 bases that match TRBD2. CDR1 SNHLY and CDR2 FYNNEI come from the germline V gene. The V gene end was trimmed by 2 bases and the J gene end by 12 bases; junction bases not matched to a gene: 9. This CDR3 spans 14 amino acids. This CDR3 is CASSESLAGGGRYF. The CDR3 DNA is TGTGCCAGCAGTGAAAGCCTAGCGGGGGGAGGTCGGTACTTC.

This clonotype was recorded a few times. The chain has TRBV11-3 and TRBJ2-7, with D possibly TRBD1 on 6 matching bases. The germline gives CDR1 SGHNT, CDR2 YENEEA. CDR3 length equals 15 residues. Trimming left V 5 bases short and J 2 bases short, with 16 bases between. CDR3 nucleotide sequence: TGTGCCAGCAGCCCCGCGTCAGGGGCCGCCTACGAGCAGTACTTC. Translated: CASSPASGAAYEQYF.

The sample holds one count of this clonotype. J is TRBJ2-2 and V is TRBV6-2 or TRBV6-3; D ambiguous. Trimming took off 5 bases at V and 4 bases at J, with 8 bases between the two ends. The CDR3 has 13 residues. CDR1 MNHEY and CDR2 SVGEGT come from the germline V gene. The CDR3 DNA follows: TGTGCCAGCAGTCTAGGTCTCACCGGGGAGCTGTTTTTT. This codes for CASSLGLTGELFF.

This clonotype was seen a handful of times. The rearrangement links TRBV20-1 to TRBJ2-7; a weak D match, TRBD2 (5 bases). Trimming stripped 5 bases from V and 0 bases from J, with 11 bases between. The CDR3 extends over 13 amino acids. CDR1 and CDR2 from the germline V gene are DFQATT and SNEGSKA (reference sequence). The DNA for the CDR3 is TGCAGTGCTGGGGAACTAGTCTCCTACGAGCAGTACTTC. Translation: CSAGELVSYEQYF.

The rearrangement uses TRBV5-1 and TRBJ1-4, with no clear D. This CDR3 comprises 15 residues. V was trimmed by 2 bases and J by 0 bases, leaving 8 bases between them. CDR1 and CDR2 (germline): SGHRS, YFSETQ. The CDR3 sequence: CASSFSVATNEKLFF. Written as DNA, the CDR3 is TGCGCCAGCAGCTTCAGCGTTGCAACTAATGAAAAACTGTTTTTT.

In this sample, this clonotype turned up once. CDR3 loop: CASSVQTSTDTQYF. CDR3 DNA sequence: TGCGCCAGCAGCGTCCAGACTAGCACAGATACGCAGTATTTT. The chain links TRBV5-1 to TRBJ2-3; no definite D call. Germline CDR1 reads SGHRS; CDR2 reads YFSETQ. CDR3 length: 14 residues. With 4 bases removed from V and 0 bases from J, the gap between germline ends came to 9 bases.

The gene calls are TRBV25-1 and TRBJ2-7, with 10 bases fitting TRBD2. The V segment lost 5 bases and the J segment 4 bases; nucleotides outside the gene matches: 5. CDR3 length equals 14 residues. Germline V gene data show CDR1 as MGHDK and CDR2 as SYGVNS. The CDR3 DNA is TGTGCCAGCAGTCTACCGGGACTAGCGTACGAGCAGTACTTC. Its translation: CASSLPGLAYEQYF.

This clonotype has more than one count but fewer than ten. The gene calls are TRBV29-1 and TRBJ2-3; the D gene is possibly TRBD2 (7 bases). The V and J ends lost 4 bases and 2 bases respectively, with 16 bases between them. The CDR3 is made up of 15 amino acids. Germline values: CDR1 SQVTM, CDR2 ANQGSEA. The CDR3 is CSVVRGGSFTDTQYF. The CDR3, as DNA: TGCAGCGTTGTTAGGGGGGGGTCCTTCACAGATACGCAGTATTTT.

This clonotype occurred a few times. The chain links TRBV6-2 or TRBV6-3 to TRBJ2-4, with D possibly being TRBD2 (5 bases). The V gene's germline CDR1 is MNHEY and CDR2 SVGEGT. The V gene lost 5 bases and the J gene lost 0 bases, with 14 bases spanning the gap. This CDR3 region has 16 residues. The CDR3 reads CASSTIGVLAKNIQYF. The CDR3, as DNA: TGTGCCAGCAGTACAATCGGGGTTCTAGCCAAAAACATTCAGTACTTC.

The chain combines TRBV29-1 with TRBJ2-3; 9 positions match TRBD1. Germline V CDR1 and CDR2: SQVTM, ANQGSEA. This CDR3 contains 17 residues. With V trimmed by 0 bases and J by 0 bases, 7 bases remained unmatched. The CDR3 region has the DNA TGCAGCGTTGAAGATCTACAGGGGGCTATAAGCACAGATACGCAGTATTTT. Translated, it gives CSVEDLQGAISTDTQYF.

Here the CDR3 DNA reads TGCAGTGCTAGCGGACTAGCGGGAGAGGGGAATGAGCAGTTCTTC. Translation gives CSASGLAGEGNEQFF. V is TRBV20-1 and J is TRBJ2-1, with 13 bases lining up with TRBD2. J lost 7 bases, V lost 3 bases, and 6 bases had no gene match. CDR3 length equals 15 residues. In germline, CDR1 is DFQATT, CDR2 SNEGSKA (reference sequence).

The V gene is TRBV6-4, the J gene TRBJ1-1; D gene unclear. V shed 0 bases and J shed 11 bases, with 13 bases lying between them. The CDR3 consists of 13 residues. Germline V gene lookup returns CDR1 MRHNA and CDR2 SNTAGT. The CDR3 coding sequence is TGTGCCAGCAGTGACTCCGGAGACGCGAGGGCTTTCTTT. Its protein product is CASSDSGDARAFF.

This chain joins TRBV6-1 and TRBJ2-1; D unresolved. Germline assignment: CDR1 MNHNS and CDR2 SASEGT. This CDR3 contains 11 residues. V lost 5 bases and J 12 bases, leaving 11 bases between the germline ends. The CDR3 nucleotides read TGTGCCAGCAGTAAGGACGAGTGGCAGTTCTTC. Its translation is CASSKDEWQFF.

V is TRBV2 and J is TRBJ1-2; TRBD1 matches at 8 bases. Trimming cost V 8 bases and J 4 bases; bases outside gene matches: 9. The CDR3 extends over 14 amino acids. The germline CDR1 and CDR2 sequences are SNHLY and FYNNEI. Written as DNA, the CDR3 is TGTGCCAGCCGACATCCGGACAGGGCCTATGGCTACACCTTC. It translates to CASRHPDRAYGYTF. The entire variable domain, with the rest obtained from reference TRBV2 and TRBJ1-2, is as follows: EPEVTQTPSHQVTQMGQEVILRCVPISNHLYFYWYRQILGQKVEFLVSFYNNEISEKSEIFDDQFSVERPDGSNFTLKIRSTKLEDSAMYFCASRHPDRAYGYTFGSGTRLTVV.

This rearrangement joins TRBV4-2 to TRBJ2-6; D is unclear. Per germline, CDR1 LGHNA and CDR2 YNFKEQ. There are 16 residues in the CDR3. V dropped 0 bases and J dropped 0 bases, with 6 bases sitting between them. DNA for the CDR3: TGTGCCAGCAGCCAAGATGACCTCTCTGGGGCCAACGTCCTGACTTTC. Its protein is CASSQDDLSGANVLTF.